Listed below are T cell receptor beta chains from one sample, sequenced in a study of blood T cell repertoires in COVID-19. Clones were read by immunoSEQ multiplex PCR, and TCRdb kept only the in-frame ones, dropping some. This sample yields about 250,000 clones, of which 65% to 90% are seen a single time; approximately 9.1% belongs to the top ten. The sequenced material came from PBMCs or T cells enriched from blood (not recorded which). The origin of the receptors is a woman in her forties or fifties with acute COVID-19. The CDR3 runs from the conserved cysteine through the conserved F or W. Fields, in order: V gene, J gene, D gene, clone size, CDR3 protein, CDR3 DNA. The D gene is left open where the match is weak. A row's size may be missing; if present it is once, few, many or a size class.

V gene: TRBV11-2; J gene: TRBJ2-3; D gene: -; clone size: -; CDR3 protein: CASTRGALSSTDTQYF; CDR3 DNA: TGTGCCAGCACCCGGGGGGCCCTATCTAGCACAGATACGCAGTATTTT
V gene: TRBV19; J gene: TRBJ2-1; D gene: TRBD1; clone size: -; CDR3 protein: CASSEGTEYNEQFF; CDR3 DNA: TGTGCCAGTAGTGAGGGGACAGAATACAATGAGCAGTTCTTC
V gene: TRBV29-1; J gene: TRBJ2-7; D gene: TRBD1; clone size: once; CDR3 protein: CSVETGSNEQYF; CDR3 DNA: TGCAGCGTAGAGACAGGGTCGAACGAGCAGTACTTC
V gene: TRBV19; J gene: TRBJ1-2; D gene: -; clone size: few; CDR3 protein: CAGFGGDNYGYTF; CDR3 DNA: TGTGCCGGCTTCGGAGGGGATAACTATGGCTACACCTTC
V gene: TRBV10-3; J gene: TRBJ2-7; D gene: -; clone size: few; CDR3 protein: CAISESRGEQYF; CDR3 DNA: TGTGCCATCAGTGAGTCTCGGGGCGAGCAGTACTTC
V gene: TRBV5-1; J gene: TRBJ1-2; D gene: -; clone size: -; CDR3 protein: CASAHAGDDYGYTF; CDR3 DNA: TGCGCCTCAGCACACGCAGGGGACGACTATGGCTACACCTTC
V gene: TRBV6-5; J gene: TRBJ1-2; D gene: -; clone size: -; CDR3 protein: CASRTQDRYGYTF; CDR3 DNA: TGTGCCAGCCGAACACAGGACAGATATGGCTACACCTTC
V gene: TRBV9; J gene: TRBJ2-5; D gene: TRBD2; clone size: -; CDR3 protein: CASSVAPAGVPSETQYF; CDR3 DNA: TGTGCCAGCAGCGTAGCCCCAGCGGGGGTACCCTCGGAGACCCAGTACTTC
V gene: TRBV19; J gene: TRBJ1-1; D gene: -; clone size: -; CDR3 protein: CASSPAQAMNTEAFF; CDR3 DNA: TGTGCCAGTAGTCCAGCCCAGGCAATGAACACTGAAGCTTTCTTT
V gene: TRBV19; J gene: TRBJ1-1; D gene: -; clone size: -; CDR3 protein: CASSPAGVSVTEAFF; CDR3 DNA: TGTGCCAGTAGCCCCGCCGGGGTTTCAGTCACTGAAGCTTTCTTT
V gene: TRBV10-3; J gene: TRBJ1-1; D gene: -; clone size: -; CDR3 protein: CAISLQGMNTEAFF; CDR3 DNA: TGTGCCATCAGTTTACAGGGAATGAACACTGAAGCTTTCTTT
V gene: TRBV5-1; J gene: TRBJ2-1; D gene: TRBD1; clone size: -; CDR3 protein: CASTPTKGTGGFNEQFF; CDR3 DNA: TGCGCCAGCACCCCCACCAAAGGGACAGGGGGCTTCAATGAGCAGTTCTTC
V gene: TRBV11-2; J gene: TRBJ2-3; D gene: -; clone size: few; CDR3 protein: CASARGASGRTDTQYF; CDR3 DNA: TGTGCCAGCGCCAGGGGAGCTAGCGGACGCACAGATACGCAGTATTTT
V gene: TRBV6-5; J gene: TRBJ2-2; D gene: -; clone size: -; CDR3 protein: CASRGQVNTGELFF; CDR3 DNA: TGTGCCAGCAGGGGACAAGTGAACACCGGGGAGCTGTTTTTT
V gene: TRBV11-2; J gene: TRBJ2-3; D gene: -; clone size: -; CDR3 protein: CASSSSGTDTQYF; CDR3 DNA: TGTGCCAGCAGCTCGAGCGGCACAGATACGCAGTATTTT
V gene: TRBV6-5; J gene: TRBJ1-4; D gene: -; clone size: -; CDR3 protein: CASSTYPDLGGKLFF; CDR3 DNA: TGTGCCAGCAGTACGTATCCGGATCTGGGGGGAAAACTGTTTTTT
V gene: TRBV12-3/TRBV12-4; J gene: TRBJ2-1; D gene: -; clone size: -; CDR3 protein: CASTGTRTKFF; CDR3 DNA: TGTGCCAGCACTGGAACTAGAACTAAGTTCTTC